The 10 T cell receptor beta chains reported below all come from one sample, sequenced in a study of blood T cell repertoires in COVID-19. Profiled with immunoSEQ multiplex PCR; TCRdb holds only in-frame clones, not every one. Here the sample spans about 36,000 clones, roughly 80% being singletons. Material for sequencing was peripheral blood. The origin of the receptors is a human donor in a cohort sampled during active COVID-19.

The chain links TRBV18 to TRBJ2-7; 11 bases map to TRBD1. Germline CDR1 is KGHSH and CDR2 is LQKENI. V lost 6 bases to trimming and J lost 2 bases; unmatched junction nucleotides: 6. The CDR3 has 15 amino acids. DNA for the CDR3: TGTGCCAGCTCTCCCGGGACAGGGGGTCCCTACGAGCAGTACTTC. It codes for CASSPGTGGPYEQYF.

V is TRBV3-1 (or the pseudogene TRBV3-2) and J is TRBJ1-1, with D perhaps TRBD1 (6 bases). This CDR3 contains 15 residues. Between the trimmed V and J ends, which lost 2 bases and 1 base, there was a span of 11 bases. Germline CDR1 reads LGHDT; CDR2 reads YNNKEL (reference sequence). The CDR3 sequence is CASSQPRGGNTEAFF. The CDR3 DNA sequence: TGTGCCAGCAGCCAACCCAGGGGCGGGAACACTGAAGCTTTCTTT.

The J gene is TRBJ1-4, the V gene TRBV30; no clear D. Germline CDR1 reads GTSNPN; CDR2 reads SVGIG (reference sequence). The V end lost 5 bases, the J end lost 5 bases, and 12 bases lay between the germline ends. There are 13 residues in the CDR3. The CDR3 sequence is CAWQRERNEKLFF. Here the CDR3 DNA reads TGTGCCTGGCAACGGGAGAGGAATGAAAAACTGTTTTTT. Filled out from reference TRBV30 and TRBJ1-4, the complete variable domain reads SQTIHQWPATLVQPVGSPLSLECTVEGTSNPNLYWYRQAAGRGLQLLFYSVGIGQISSEVPQNLSASRPQDRQFILSSKKLLLSDSGFYLCAWQRERNEKLFFGSGTQLSVL.

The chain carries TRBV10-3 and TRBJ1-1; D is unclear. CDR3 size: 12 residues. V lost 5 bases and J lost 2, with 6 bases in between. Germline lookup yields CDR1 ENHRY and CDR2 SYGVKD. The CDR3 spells CAISSGNTEAFF. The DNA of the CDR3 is TGTGCCATCAGTTCGGGTAACACTGAAGCTTTCTTT.

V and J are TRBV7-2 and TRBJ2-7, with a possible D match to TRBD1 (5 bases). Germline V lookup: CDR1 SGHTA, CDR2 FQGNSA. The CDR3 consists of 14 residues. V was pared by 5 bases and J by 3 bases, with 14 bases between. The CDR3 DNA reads TGTGCCAGCAGCCCTAGTCAGGGCCTCTACGAGCAGTACTTC. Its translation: CASSPSQGLYEQYF. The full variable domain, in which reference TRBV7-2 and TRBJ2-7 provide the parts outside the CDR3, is GAGVSQSPSNKVTEKGKDVELRCDPISGHTALYWYRQSLGQGLEFLIYFQGNSAPDKSGLPSDRFSAERTGGSVSTLTIQRTQQEDSAVYLCASSPSQGLYEQYFGPGTRLTVT.

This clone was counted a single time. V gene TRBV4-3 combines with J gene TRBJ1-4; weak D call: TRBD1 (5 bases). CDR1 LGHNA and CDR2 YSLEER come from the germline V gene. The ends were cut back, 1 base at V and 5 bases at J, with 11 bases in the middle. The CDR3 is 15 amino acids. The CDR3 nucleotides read TGCGCCAGCAGCCAAGCCAGGGCGGGAAATGAAAAACTGTTTTTT. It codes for CASSQARAGNEKLFF.

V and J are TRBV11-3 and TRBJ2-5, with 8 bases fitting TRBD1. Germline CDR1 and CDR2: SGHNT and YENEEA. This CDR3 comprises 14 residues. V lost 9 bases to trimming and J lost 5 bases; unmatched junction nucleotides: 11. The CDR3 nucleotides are TGTGCCAGTCGACCAGGGGGCTGGGGGGAGACCCAGTACTTC. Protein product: CASRPGGWGETQYF.

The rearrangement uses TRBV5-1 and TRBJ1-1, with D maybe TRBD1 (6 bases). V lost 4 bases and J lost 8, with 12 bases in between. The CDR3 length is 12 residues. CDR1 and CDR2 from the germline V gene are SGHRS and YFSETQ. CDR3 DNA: TGCGCCAGCAGCCCCTCCGGGACAGAAGCTTTCTTT. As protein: CASSPSGTEAFF.

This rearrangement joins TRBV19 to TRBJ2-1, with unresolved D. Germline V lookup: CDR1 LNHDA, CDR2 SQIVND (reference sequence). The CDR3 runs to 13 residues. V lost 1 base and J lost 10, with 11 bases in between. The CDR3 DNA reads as TGTGCCAGTAGTATAGCCACAAACGCCGAGCAGTTCTTC. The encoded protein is CASSIATNAEQFF.

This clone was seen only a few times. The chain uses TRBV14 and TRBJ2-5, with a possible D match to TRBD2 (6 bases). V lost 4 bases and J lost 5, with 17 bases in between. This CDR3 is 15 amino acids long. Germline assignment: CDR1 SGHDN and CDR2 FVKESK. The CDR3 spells CASSRLGLPGETQYF. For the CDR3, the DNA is TGTGCCAGCAGCCGTTTGGGACTCCCGGGGGAGACCCAGTACTTC.